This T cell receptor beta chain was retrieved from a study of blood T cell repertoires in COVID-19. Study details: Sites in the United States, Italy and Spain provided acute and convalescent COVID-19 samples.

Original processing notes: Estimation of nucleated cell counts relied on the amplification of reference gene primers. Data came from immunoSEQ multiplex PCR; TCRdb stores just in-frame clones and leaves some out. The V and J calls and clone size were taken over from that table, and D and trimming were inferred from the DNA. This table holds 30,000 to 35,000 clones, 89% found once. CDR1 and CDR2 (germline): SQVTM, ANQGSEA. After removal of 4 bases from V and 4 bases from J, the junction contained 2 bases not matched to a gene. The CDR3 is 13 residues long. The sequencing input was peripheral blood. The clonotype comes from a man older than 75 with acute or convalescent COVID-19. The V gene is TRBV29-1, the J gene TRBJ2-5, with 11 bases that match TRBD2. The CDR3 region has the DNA TGCAGCGTTGTACTAGCGGGAGTAGAGACCCAGTACTTC. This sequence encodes CSVVLAGVETQYF.